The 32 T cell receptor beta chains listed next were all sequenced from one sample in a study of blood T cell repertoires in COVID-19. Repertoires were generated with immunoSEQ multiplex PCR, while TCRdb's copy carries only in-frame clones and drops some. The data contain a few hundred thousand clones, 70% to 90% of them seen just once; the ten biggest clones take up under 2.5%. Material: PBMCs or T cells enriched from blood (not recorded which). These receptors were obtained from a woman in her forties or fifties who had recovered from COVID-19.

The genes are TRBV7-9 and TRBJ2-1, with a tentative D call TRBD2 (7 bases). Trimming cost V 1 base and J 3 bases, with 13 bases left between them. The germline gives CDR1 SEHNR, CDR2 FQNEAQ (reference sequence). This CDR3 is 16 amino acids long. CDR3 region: CASSLGGGGIYNEQFF. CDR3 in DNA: TGTGCCAGCAGCTTAGGAGGCGGGGGCATCTACAATGAGCAGTTCTTC.

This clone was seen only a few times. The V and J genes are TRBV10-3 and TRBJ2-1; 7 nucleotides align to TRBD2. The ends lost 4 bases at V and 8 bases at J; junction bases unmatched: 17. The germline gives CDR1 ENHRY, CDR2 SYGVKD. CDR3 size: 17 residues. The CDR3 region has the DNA TGTGCCATCAGTGGCCCCCCAGGATCGGGAGGAAACGATGAGCAGTTCTTC. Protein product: CAISGPPGSGGNDEQFF.

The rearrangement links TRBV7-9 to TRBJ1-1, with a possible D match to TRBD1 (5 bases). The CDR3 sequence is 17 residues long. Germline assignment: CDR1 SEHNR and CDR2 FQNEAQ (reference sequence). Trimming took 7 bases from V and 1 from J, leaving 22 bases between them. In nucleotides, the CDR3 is TGTGCCAGCACCCTGTGGAAGGGACTTCACGCGAACACTGAAGCTTTCTTT. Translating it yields CASTLWKGLHANTEAFF.

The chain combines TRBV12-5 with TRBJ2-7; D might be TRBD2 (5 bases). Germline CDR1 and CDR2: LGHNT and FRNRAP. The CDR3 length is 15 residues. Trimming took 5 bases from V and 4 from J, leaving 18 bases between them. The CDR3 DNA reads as TGTGCTAGTGGTAAACCGGGATCCGCCCTATACGAGCAGTACTTC. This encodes CASGKPGSALYEQYF.

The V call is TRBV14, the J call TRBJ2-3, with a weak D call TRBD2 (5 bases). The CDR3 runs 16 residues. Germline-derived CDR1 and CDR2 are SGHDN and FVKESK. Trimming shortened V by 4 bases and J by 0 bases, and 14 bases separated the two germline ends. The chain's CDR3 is CASSPPGRASTDTQYF. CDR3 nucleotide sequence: TGTGCCAGCAGCCCCCCGGGAAGAGCGAGCACAGATACGCAGTATTTT.

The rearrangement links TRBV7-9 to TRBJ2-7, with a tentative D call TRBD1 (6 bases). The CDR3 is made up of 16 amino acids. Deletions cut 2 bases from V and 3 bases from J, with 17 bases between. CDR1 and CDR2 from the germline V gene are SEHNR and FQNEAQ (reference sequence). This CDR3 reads CASSLIDRGHHYEQYF. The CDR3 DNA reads TGTGCCAGCAGCTTAATCGATCGGGGACACCACTACGAGCAGTACTTC.

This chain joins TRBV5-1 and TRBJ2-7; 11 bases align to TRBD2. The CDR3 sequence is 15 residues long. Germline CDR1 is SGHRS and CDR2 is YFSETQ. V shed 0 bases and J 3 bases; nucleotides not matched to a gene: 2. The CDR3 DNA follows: TGCGCCAGCAGCTTGGAGACTAGCGGGAACTACGAGCAGTACTTC. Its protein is CASSLETSGNYEQYF.

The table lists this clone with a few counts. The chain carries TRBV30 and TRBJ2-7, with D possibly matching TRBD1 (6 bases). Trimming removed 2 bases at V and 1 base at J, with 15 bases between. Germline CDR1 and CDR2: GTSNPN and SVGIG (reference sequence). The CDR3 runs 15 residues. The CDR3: CAWSSHRVKSYEQYF. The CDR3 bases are TGTGCCTGGAGTTCCCACAGGGTTAAATCCTACGAGCAGTACTTC.

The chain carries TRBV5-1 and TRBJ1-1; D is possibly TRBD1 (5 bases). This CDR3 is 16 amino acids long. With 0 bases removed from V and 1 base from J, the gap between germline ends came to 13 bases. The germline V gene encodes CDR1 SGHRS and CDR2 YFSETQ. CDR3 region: CASSLGGDWQNTEAFF. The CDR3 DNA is TGCGCCAGCAGCTTGGGCGGGGACTGGCAGAACACTGAAGCTTTCTTT.

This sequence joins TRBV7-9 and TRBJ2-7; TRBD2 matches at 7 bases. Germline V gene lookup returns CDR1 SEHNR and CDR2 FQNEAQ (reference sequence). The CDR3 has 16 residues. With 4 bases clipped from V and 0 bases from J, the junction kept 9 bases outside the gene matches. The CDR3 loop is CASSSLRSGISYEQYF. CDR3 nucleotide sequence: TGTGCCAGCAGCTCCCTTAGGAGCGGGATCTCCTACGAGCAGTACTTC.

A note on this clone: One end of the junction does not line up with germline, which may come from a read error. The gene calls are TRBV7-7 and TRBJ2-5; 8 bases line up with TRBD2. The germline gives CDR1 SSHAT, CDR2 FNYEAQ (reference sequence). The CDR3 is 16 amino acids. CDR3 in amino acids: CASSLAGLSTQETQYF. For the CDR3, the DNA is TGTGCTAGCAGCTTAGCGGGACTATCCACCCAAGAGACCCAGTACTTC.

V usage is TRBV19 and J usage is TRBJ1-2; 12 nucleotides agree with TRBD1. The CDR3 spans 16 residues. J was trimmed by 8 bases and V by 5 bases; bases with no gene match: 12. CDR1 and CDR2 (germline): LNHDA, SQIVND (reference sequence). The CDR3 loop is CASSHLYGTGGEGYTF. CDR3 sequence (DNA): TGTGCCAGTAGTCATTTATACGGGACAGGGGGCGAGGGCTACACCTTC.

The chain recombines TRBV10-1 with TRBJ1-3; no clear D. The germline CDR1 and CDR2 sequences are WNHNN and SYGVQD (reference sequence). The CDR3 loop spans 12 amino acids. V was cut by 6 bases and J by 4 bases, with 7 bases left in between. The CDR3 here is CASSPPGNTIYF. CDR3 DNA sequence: TGCGCCAGCAGCCCCCCAGGAAACACCATATATTTT.

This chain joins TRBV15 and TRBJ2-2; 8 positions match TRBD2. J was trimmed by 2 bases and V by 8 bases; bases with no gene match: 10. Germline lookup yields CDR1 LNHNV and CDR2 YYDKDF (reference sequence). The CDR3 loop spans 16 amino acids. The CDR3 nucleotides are TGTGCCACCGCGACCTGGCGGGAGGAAAACACCGGGGAGCTGTTTTTT. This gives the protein CATATWREENTGELFF.

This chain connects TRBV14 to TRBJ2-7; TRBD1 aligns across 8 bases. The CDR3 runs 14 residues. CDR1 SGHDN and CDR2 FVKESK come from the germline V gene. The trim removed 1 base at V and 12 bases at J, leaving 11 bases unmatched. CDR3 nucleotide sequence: TGTGCCAGCAGCCAAGTTGGGGCAGGGGGCGCTCGGTACTTC. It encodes CASSQVGAGGARYF. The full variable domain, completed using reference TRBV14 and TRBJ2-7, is EAGVTQFPSHSVIEKGQTVTLRCDPISGHDNLYWYRRVMGKEIKFLLHFVKESKQDESGMPNNRFLAERTGGTYSTLKVQPAELEDSGVYFCASSQVGAGGARYFGPGTRLTVT.

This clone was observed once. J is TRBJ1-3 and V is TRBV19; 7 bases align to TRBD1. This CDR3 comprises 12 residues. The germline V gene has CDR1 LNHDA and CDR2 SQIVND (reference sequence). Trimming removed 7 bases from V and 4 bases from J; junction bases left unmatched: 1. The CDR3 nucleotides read TGTGCCAGTACGACAGGGGGAAACACCATATATTTT. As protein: CASTTGGNTIYF.

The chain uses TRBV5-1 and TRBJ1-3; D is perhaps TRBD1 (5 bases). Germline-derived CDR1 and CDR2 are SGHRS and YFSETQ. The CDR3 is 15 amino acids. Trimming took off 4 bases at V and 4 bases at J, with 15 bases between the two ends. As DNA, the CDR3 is TGCGCCAGCAGCCGCGACCAGGGTAGGGGAAACACCATATATTTT. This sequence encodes CASSRDQGRGNTIYF.

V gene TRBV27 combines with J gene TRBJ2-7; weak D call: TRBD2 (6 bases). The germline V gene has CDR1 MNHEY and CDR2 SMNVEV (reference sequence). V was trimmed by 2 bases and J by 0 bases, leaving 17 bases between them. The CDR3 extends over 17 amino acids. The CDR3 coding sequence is TGTGCCAGCAGTTTAAAGTTCACTGGGACTTACTCCTACGAGCAGTACTTC. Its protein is CASSLKFTGTYSYEQYF.

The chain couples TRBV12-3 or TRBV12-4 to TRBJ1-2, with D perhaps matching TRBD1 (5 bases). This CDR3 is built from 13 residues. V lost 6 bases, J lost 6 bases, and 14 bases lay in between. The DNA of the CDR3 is TGTGCCAGCAGCCCTTCCAGGGTAAATGGCTACACCTTC. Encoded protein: CASSPSRVNGYTF.

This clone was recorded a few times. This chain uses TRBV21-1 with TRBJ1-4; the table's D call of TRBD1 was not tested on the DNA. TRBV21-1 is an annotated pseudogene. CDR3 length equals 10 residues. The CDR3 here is CAKQQEKLFF. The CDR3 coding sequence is TGTGCCAAACAACAGGAAAAACTGTTTTTT.

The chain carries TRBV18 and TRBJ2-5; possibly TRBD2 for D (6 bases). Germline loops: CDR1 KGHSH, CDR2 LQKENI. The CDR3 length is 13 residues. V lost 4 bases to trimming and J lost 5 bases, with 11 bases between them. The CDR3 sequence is CASSRASEETQYF. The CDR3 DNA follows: TGTGCCAGCTCACGCGCTAGCGAGGAGACCCAGTACTTC.

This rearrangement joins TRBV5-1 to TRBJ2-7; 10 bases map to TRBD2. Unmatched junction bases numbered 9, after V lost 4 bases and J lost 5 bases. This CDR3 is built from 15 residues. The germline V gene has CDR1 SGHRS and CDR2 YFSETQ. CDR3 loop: CASSRELAGANEQYF. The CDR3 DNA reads TGCGCCAGCAGCCGGGAGCTAGCGGGAGCGAACGAGCAGTACTTC.

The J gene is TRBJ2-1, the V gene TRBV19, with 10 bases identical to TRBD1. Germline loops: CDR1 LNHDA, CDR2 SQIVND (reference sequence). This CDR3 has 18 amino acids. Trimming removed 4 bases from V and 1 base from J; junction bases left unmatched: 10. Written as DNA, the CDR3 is TGTGCCAGTAGTACCTTAGGTTGGGACAGGGGTTCCTACAATGAGCAGTTCTTC. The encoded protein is CASSTLGWDRGSYNEQFF.

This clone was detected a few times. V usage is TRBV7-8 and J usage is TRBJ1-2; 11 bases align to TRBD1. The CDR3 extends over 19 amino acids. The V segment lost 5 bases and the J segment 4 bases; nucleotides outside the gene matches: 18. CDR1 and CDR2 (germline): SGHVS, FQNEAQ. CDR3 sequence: CASSLTLRGQGAPIYGYTF. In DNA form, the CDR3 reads TGTGCCAGCAGCCTGACACTACGTGGACAGGGGGCCCCAATCTATGGCTACACCTTC.

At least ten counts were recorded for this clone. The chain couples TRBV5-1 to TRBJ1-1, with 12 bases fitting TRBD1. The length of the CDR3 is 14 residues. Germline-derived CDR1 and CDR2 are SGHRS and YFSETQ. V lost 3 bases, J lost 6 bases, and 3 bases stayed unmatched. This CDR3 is CASSSGQGAPEAFF. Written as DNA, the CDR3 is TGCGCCAGCAGCTCGGGACAGGGGGCACCTGAAGCTTTCTTT.

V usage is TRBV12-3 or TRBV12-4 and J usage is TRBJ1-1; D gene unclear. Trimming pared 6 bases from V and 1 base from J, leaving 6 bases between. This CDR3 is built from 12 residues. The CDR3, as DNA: TGTGCCAGCAGGCGGTCGAACACTGAAGCTTTCTTT. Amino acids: CASRRSNTEAFF.

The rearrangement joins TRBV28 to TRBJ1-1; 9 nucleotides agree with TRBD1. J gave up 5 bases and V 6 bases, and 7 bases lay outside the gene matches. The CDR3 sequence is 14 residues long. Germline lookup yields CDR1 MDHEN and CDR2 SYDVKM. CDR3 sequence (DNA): TGTGCCAGCAGGGTACAGGGGGCCGCGACTGAAGCTTTCTTT. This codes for CASRVQGAATEAFF.

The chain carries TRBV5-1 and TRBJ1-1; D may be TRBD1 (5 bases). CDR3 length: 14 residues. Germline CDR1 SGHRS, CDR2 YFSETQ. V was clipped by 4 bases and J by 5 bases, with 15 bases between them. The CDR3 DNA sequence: TGCGCCAGCAGCGACCGGCTGGGGGGAACTGAAGCTTTCTTT. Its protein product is CASSDRLGGTEAFF. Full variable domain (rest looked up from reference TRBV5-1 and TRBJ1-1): KAGVTQTPRYLIKTRGQQVTLSCSPISGHRSVSWYQQTPGQGLQFLFEYFSETQRNKGNFPGRFSGRQFSNSRSEMNVSTLELGDSALYLCASSDRLGGTEAFFGQGTRLTVV.

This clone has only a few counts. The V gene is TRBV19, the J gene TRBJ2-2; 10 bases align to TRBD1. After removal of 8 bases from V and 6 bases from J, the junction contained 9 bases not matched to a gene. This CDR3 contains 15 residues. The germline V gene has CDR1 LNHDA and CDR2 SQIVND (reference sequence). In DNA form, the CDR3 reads TGTGCCAGTTTCCGGGGACAGGGGATTTCCGGGGAGCTGTTTTTT. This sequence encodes CASFRGQGISGELFF.

Here the CDR3 reads CASSLPGIGDEQYF. The DNA of the CDR3 is TGTGCCAGCAGTTTACCGGGGATTGGGGACGAGCAGTACTTC. J is TRBJ2-7 and V is TRBV28; perhaps TRBD2 as D (5 bases). The V and J ends lost 2 bases and 5 bases respectively, with 13 bases between them. The CDR3 spans 14 residues. Germline V gene lookup returns CDR1 MDHEN and CDR2 SYDVKM. The variable domain in full, completed from reference TRBV28 and TRBJ2-7, reads DVKVTQSSRYLVKRTGEKVFLECVQDMDHENMFWYRQDPGLGLRLIYFSYDVKMKEKGDIPEGYSVSREKKERFSLILESASTNQTSMYLCASSLPGIGDEQYFGPGTRLTVT.

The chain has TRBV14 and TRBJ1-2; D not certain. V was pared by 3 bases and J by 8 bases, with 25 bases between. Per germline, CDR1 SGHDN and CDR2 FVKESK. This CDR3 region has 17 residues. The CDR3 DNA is TGTGCCAGCAGCCATTCAGAACGGGCTTGGACTATGGCGGGCTACACCTTC. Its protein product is CASSHSERAWTMAGYTF.

CDR3 sequence: CATSYTDNTEAFF. The CDR3 nucleotides read TGTGCCACTTCGTACACAGATAACACTGAAGCTTTCTTT. This sequence joins TRBV28 and TRBJ1-1; D unclear. The CDR3 length is 13 residues. Germline loops: CDR1 MDHEN, CDR2 SYDVKM. V was shortened by 10 bases and J by 2 bases, with 14 bases between the two germline ends. Using reference TRBV28 and TRBJ1-1 for the parts outside the CDR3, the full variable domain is DVKVTQSSRYLVKRTGEKVFLECVQDMDHENMFWYRQDPGLGLRLIYFSYDVKMKEKGDIPEGYSVSREKKERFSLILESASTNQTSMYLCATSYTDNTEAFFGQGTRLTVV.